The clone carrying this T cell receptor beta chain was picked up a small number of times. Its antigen remains unknown. Use of 60 Vbeta and 13 Jbeta primers characterized the PCR. TCRdb keeps only in-frame clones here, not all; method: immunoSEQ multiplex PCR. This table holds under 200,000 clones, around 68% found once. This specimen belongs to a study of cytomegalovirus exposure and HLA in healthy donors. CDR3 length: 16 residues. Trimming stripped 1 base from V and 4 bases from J, with 16 bases between. The germline V gene has CDR1 SGHVS and CDR2 FNYEAQ. Study-wide points: Per a later analysis, HLA-associated TCR beta chains showed more clonal expansion than other, equally common TCR beta chains.

The clonotype comes from a man in his fifties in good health and CMV-seronegative. The rearrangement uses TRBV7-6 and TRBJ1-2, with D possibly being TRBD1 (5 bases). What was sequenced was PBMCs. The CDR3 loop reads CASSLEFTGGSYGYTF. In DNA form, the CDR3 reads TGTGCCAGCAGCTTAGAGTTTACAGGCGGAAGCTATGGCTACACCTTC.